One TCR beta chain is described in this entry. PBMCs numbering at least 6.5 million were isolated per sample. J gave up 4 bases and V 4 bases, and 7 bases lay outside the gene matches. This CDR3 is built from 15 residues. Germline CDR1 SGHRS, CDR2 YFSETQ. These data are taken from a study of blood T cells in healthy people across ages. Primers used in a second PCR of about 6 to 11 cycles were a sample-barcoded 5' primer and a J-beta primer mix. Each CDR3 protein is one row after TCRdb ran MiXCR on the 5' RACE reads. The data hold more than 800,000 distinct CDR3 sequences, with 25% to 35% observed a single time.

V is TRBV5-1 and J is TRBJ2-1, with TRBD2 identical over 8 bases. The specimen sequenced was blood. The origin of this receptor is a woman of 80 years or more in good health. The CDR3 sequence: CASSRRAGEYNEQFF. CDR3 bases: TGCGCCAGCAGCCGACGAGCGGGGGAATACAATGAGCAGTTCTTC.